This T cell receptor beta chain is from a study of blood T cell repertoires in COVID-19. Study-level background: Acute and convalescent COVID-19 samples came from the United States, Italy and Spain. From T cells, B-cell-depleted T cells, or PBMCs came the material, which was cDNA or gDNA.

The CDR3 runs 12 residues. Germline CDR1 is SGHRS and CDR2 is YFSETQ. Trimming pared 0 bases from V and 5 bases from J, leaving 5 bases between. This table comes from immunoSEQ multiplex PCR, and its TCRdb copy is limited to in-frame clones, with some not included. The sample consists of 210,000 or so clones, roughly 85% of them appearing once. Cohort assignment relied on participant-reported clinical history. The TCR sequence derives from a man aged 25 to 45 who had recovered from COVID-19. Sequenced sample: PBMCs or T cells enriched from blood (not recorded which). The chain carries TRBV5-1 and TRBJ2-5, with D unclear. The CDR3 DNA reads TGCGCCAGCAGCTTGGATGGCGAGACCCAGTACTTC. Its translation: CASSLDGETQYF.